This T cell receptor beta chain is from a study of T cells in Graves' hyperthyroidism and ophthalmopathy. Amplification of TCR beta CDR3 regions used RNA as the template. Primed by the HTBI set, a first-round RT-PCR was run on the TCR CDR3. TCRdb re-called the multiplex PCR reads through MiXCR, storing one row per CDR3 protein. The sample lists hundreds of thousands of distinct CDR3 sequences, 12% to 15% occurring once. The ends lost 1 base at V and 9 bases at J; junction bases unmatched: 9. The CDR3 loop spans 15 amino acids. Germline lookup yields CDR1 MNHEY and CDR2 SVGEGT. This clonotype came up a few times.

This clonotype was sampled from a woman younger than 30 with Graves' hyperthyroidism. The rearrangement links TRBV6-2 or TRBV6-3 to TRBJ1-5, with 7 bases lining up with TRBD1. Sequenced input: blood. CDR3 residues: CASSYLGQAYSPQHF. CDR3 DNA: TGTGCCAGCAGTTACTTAGGACAGGCGTACTCGCCCCAGCATTTT.